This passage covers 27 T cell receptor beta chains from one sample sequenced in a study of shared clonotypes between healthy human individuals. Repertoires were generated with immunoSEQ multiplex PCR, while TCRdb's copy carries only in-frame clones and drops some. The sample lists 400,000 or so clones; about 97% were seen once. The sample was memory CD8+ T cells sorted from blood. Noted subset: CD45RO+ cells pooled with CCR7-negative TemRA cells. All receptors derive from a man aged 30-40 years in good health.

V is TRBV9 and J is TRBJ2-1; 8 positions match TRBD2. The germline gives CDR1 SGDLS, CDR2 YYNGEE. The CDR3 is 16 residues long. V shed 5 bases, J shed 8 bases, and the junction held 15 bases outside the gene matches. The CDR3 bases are TGTGCCAGCAGTCAACCACGGGCGGGGGGCGCGGATGAGCAGTTCTTC. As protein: CASSQPRAGGADEQFF.

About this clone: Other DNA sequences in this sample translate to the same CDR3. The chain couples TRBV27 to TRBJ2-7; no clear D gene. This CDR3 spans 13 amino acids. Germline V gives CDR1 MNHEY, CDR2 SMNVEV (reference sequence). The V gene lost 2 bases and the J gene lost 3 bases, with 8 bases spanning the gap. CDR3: CASSLTGYYEQYF. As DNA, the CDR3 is TGTGCCAGCAGTTTAACTGGCTACTACGAGCAGTACTTC.

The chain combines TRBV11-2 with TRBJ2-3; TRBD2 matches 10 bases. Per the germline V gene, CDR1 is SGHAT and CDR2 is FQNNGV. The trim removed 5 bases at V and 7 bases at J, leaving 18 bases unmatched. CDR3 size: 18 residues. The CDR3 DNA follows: TGTGCCAGCAGCCCGATAAAGAGCGGGAGGGCCTTCCCCCATACGCAGTATTTT. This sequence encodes CASSPIKSGRAFPHTQYF.

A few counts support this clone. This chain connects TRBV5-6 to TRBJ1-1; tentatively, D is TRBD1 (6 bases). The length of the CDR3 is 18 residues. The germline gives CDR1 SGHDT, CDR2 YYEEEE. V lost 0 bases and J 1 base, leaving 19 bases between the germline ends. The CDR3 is CASSLAINREVRNTEAFF. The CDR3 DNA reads TGTGCCAGCAGCTTGGCGATAAACAGGGAGGTAAGGAACACTGAAGCTTTCTTT. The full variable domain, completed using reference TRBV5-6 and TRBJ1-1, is DAGVTQSPTHLIKTRGQQVTLRCSPKSGHDTVSWYQQALGQGPQFIFQYYEEEERQRGNFPDRFSGHQFPNYSSELNVNALLLGDSALYLCASSLAINREVRNTEAFFGQGTRLTVV.

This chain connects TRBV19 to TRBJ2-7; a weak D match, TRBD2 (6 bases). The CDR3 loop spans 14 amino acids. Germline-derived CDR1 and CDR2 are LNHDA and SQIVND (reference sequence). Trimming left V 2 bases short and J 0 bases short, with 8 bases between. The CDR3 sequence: CASSITSTSYEQYF. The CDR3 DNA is TGTGCCAGTAGTATAACTAGCACCTCCTACGAGCAGTACTTC.

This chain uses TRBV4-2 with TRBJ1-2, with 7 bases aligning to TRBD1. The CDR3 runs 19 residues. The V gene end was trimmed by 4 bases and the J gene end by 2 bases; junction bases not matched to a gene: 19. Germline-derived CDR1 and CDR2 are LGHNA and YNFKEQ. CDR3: CASSPLLFRQGDWNYGYTF. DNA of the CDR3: TGTGCCAGCAGCCCACTGCTTTTTCGACAGGGAGATTGGAACTATGGCTACACCTTC.

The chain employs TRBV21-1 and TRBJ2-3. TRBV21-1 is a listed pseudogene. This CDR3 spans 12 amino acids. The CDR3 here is CASSKDTDTQYF. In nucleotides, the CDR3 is TGTGCCAGCAGCAAAGACACAGATACGCAGTATTTT.

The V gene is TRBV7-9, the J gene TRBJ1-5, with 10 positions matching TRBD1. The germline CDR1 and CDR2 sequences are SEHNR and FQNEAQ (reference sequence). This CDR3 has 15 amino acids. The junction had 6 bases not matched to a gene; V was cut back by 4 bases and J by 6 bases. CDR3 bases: TGTGCCAGCAGCTCCGACAGGGGGCAAGGTCAGCCCCAGCATTTT. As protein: CASSSDRGQGQPQHF.

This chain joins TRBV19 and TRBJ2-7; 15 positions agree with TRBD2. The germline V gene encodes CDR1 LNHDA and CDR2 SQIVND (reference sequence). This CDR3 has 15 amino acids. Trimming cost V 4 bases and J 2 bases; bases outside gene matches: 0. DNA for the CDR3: TGTGCCAGTAGTAGGACTAGCGGGAGGGCCTACGAGCAGTACTTC. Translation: CASSRTSGRAYEQYF.

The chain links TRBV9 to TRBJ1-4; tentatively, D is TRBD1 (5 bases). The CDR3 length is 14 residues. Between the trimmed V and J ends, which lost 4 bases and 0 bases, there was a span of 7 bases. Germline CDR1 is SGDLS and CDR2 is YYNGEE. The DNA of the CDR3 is TGTGCCAGCAGCCTGACAGCAACTAATGAAAAACTGTTTTTT. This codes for CASSLTATNEKLFF.

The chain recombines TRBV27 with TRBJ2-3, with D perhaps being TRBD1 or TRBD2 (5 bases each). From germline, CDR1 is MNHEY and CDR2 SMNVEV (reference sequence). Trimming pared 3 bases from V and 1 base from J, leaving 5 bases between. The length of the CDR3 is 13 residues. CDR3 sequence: CASSLGGTDTQYF. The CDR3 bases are TGTGCCAGCAGTTTGGGGGGCACAGATACGCAGTATTTT.

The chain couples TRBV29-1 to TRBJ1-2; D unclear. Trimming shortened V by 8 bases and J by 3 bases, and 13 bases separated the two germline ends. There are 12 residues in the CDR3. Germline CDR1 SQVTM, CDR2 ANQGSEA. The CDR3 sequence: CSSVGADYGYTF. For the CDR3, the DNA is TGCAGCTCTGTGGGAGCTGACTATGGCTACACCTTC.

CDR3 sequence: CASSQDTGNTIYF. In nucleotides, the CDR3 is TGTGCCAGCAGCCAAGACACTGGAAACACCATATATTTT. This chain connects TRBV4-2 to TRBJ1-3; D is unclear. The ends were cut back, 0 bases at V and 2 bases at J, with 2 bases in the middle. The V gene's germline CDR1 is LGHNA and CDR2 YNFKEQ. The CDR3 runs to 13 residues.

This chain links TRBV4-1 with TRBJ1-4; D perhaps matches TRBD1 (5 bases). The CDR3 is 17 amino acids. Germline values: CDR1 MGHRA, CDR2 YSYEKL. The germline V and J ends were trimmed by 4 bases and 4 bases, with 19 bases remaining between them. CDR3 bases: TGCGCCAGCAGCCCACTGGGAGGAGGGGCTTTTAATGAAAAACTGTTTTTT. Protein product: CASSPLGGGAFNEKLFF.

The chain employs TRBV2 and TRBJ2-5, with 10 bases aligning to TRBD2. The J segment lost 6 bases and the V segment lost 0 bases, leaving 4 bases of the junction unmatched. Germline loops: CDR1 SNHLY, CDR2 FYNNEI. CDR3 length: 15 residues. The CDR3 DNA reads TGTGCCAGCAGTGAAGCCAGCGGGAGGGCCCAGACCCAGTACTTC. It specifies CASSEASGRAQTQYF.

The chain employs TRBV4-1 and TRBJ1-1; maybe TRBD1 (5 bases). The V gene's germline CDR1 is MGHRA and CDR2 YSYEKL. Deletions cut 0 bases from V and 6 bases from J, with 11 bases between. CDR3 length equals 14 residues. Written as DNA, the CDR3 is TGCGCCAGCAGCCAAGATGCGGGGGGTCCTGAAGCTTTCTTT. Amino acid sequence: CASSQDAGGPEAFF.

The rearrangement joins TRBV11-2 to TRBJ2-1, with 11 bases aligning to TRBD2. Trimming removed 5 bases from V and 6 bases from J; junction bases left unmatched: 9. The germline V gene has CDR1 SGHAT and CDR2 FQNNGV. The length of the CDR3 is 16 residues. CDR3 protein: CASSPLAGGPFNEQFF. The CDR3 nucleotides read TGTGCCAGCAGCCCCTTAGCGGGAGGGCCCTTCAATGAGCAGTTCTTC.

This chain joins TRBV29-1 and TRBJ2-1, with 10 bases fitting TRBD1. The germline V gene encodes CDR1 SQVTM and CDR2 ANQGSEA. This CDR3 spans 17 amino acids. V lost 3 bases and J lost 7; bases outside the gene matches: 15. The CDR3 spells CSVDLGFWDRGRNEQFF. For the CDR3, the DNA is TGCAGCGTTGACCTTGGGTTTTGGGACAGGGGACGGAATGAGCAGTTCTTC.

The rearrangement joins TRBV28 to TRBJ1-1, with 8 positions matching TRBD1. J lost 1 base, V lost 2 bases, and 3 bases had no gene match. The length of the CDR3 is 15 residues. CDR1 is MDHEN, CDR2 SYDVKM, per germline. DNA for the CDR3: TGTGCCAGCAGTTTACAGGGGGCATGGAACACTGAAGCTTTCTTT. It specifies CASSLQGAWNTEAFF.

In DNA form, the CDR3 reads TGCGCCAGCAGGGCTAGCGGGAGGTATGAGCAGTTCTTC. This translates into CASRASGRYEQFF. The V and J genes are TRBV10-1 and TRBJ2-1, with 11 bases identical to TRBD2. In germline, CDR1 is WNHNN, CDR2 SYGVQD (reference sequence). Losses at the gene ends were 6 bases for V and 8 bases for J; bases not matched to a gene: 3. CDR3 length: 13 amino acids.

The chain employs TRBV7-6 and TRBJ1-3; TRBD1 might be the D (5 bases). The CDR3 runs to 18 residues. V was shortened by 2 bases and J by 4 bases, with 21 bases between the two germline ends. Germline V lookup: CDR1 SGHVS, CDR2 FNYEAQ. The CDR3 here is CASSLTGIPGEKGNTIYF. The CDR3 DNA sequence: TGTGCCAGCAGCTTAACCGGGATCCCGGGGGAAAAGGGAAACACCATATATTTT.

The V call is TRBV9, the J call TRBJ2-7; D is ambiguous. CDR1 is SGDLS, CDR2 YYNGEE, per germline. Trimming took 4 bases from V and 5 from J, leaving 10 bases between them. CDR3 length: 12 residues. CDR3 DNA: TGTGCCAGCAGCCCCTCCTGGGACGAGCAGTACTTC. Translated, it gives CASSPSWDEQYF.

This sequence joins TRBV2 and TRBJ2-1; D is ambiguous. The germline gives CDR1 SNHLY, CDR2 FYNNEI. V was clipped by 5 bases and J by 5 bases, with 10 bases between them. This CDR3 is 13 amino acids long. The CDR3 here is CASSRNTDNEQFF. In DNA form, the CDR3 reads TGTGCCAGCAGTAGGAATACTGACAATGAGCAGTTCTTC.

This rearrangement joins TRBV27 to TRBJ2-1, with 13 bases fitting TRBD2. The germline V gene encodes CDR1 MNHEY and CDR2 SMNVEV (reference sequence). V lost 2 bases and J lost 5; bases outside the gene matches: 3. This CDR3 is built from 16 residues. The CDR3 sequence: CASSLRGTSGNNEQFF. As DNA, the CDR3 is TGTGCCAGCAGTTTAAGGGGGACTAGCGGGAACAATGAGCAGTTCTTC.

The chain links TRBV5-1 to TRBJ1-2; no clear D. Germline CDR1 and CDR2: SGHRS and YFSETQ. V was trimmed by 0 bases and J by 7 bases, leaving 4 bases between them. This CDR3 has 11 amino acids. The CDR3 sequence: CASSLDGGYTF. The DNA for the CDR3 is TGCGCCAGCAGCTTGGACGGTGGCTACACCTTC.

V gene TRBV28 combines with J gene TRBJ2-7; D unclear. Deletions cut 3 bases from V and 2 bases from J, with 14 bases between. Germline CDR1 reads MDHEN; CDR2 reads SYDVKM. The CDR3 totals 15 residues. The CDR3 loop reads CASSFLFGRPYEQYF. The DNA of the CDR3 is TGTGCCAGCAGTTTTCTTTTCGGTCGGCCCTACGAGCAGTACTTC.

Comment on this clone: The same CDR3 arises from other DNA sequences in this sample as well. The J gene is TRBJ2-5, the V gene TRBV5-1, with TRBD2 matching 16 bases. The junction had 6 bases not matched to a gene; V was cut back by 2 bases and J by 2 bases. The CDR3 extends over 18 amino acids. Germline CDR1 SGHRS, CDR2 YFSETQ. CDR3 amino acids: CASSLGTSGRAGQETQYF. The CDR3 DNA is TGCGCCAGCAGCTTAGGGACTAGCGGGAGGGCCGGTCAAGAGACCCAGTACTTC. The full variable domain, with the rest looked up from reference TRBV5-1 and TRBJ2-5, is KAGVTQTPRYLIKTRGQQVTLSCSPISGHRSVSWYQQTPGQGLQFLFEYFSETQRNKGNFPGRFSGRQFSNSRSEMNVSTLELGDSALYLCASSLGTSGRAGQETQYFGPGTRLLVL.